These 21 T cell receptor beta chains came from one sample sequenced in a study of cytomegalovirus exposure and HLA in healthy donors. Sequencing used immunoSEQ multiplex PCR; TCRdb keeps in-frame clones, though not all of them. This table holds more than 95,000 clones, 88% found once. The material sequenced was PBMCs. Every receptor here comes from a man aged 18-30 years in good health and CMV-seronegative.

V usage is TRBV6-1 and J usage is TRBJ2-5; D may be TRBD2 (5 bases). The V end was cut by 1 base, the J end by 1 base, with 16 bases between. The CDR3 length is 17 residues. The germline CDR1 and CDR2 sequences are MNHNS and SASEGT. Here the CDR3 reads CASSEGSSGFGQETQYF. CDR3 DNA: TGTGCCAGCAGTGAAGGTTCGTCGGGGTTCGGCCAAGAGACCCAGTACTTC.

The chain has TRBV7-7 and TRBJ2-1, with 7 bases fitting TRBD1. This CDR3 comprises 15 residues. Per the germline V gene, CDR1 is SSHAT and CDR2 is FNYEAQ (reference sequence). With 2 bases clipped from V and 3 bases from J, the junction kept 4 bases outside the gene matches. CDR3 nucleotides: TGTGCCAGCAGCTTAATGACAGGGAACTACAATGAGCAGTTCTTC. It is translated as CASSLMTGNYNEQFF.

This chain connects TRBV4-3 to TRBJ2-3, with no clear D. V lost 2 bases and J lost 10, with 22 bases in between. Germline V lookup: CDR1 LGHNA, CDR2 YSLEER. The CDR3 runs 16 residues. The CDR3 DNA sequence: TGCGCCAGCAGCCAAAGCCCATCGGTCCCCGCCGGAGCGCAGTATTTT. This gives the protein CASSQSPSVPAGAQYF.

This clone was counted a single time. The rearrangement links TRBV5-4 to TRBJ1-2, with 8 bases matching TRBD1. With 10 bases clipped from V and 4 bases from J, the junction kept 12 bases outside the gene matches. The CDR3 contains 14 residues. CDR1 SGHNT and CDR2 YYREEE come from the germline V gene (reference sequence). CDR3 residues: CAGNHRGGLYGYTF. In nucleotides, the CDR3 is TGTGCCGGGAATCACAGGGGGGGCCTCTATGGCTACACCTTC.

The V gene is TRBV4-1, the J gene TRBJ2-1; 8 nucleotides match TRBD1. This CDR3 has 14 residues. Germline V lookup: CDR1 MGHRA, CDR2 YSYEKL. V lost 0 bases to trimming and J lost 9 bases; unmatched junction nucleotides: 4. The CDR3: CASSQDNRGTEQFF. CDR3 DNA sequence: TGCGCCAGCAGCCAAGATAACAGGGGGACTGAGCAGTTCTTC.

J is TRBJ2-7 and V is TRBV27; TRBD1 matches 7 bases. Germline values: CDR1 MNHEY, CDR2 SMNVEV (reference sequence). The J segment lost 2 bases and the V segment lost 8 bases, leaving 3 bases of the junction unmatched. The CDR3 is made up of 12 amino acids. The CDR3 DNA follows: TGTGCCAGCGCAGGGACAGCCTACGAGCAGTACTTC. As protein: CASAGTAYEQYF.

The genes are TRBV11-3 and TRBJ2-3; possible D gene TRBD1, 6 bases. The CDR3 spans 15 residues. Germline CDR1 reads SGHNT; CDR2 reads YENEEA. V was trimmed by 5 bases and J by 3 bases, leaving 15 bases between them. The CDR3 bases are TGTGCCAGCAGCCTCAATGCCGGGACAACAGATACGCAGTATTTT. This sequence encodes CASSLNAGTTDTQYF.

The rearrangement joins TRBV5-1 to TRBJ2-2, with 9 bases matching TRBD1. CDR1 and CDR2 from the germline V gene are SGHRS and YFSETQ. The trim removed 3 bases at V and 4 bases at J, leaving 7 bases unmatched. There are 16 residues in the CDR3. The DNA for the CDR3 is TGCGCCAGCAGCTCCACAGGGGGCGATAGCACCGGGGAGCTGTTTTTT. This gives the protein CASSSTGGDSTGELFF.

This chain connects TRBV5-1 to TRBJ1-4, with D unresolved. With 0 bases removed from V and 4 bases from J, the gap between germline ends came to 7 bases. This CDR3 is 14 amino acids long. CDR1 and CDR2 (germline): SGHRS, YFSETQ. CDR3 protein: CASSLADFNEKLFF. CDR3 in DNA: TGCGCCAGCAGCTTGGCGGACTTTAATGAAAAACTGTTTTTT.

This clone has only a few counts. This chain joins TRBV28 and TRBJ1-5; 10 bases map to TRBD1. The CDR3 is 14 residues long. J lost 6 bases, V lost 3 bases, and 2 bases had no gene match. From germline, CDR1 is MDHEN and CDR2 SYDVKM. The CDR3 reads CASSLTGGVQPQHF. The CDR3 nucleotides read TGTGCCAGCAGTTTGACAGGGGGCGTTCAGCCCCAGCATTTT.

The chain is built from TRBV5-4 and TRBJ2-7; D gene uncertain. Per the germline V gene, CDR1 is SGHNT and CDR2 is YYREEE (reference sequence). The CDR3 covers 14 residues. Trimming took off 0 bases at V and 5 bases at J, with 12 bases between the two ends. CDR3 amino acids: CASSLVSTTDEQYF. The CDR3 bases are TGTGCCAGCAGCTTGGTTAGCACTACGGACGAGCAGTACTTC.

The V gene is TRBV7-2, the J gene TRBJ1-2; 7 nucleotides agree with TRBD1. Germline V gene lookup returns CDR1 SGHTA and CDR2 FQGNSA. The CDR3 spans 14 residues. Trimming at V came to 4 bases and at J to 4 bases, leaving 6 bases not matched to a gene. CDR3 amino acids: CASSSQQGVYGYTF. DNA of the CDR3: TGTGCCAGCAGCTCCCAGCAGGGGGTCTATGGCTACACCTTC.

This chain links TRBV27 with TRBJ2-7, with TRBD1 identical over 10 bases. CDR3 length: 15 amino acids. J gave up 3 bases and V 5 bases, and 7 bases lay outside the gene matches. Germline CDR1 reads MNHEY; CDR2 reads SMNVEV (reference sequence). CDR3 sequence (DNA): TGTGCCAGCAGTATAGACAGGGGGCTTGTCTACGAGCAGTACTTC. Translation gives CASSIDRGLVYEQYF.

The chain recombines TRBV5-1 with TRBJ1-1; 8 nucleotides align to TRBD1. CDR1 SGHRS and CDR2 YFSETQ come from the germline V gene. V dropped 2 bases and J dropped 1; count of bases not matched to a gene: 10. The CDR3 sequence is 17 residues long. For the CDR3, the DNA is TGCGCCAGCAGCTTTCTTACTCCGGGACAGGCGAACACTGAAGCTTTCTTT. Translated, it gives CASSFLTPGQANTEAFF.

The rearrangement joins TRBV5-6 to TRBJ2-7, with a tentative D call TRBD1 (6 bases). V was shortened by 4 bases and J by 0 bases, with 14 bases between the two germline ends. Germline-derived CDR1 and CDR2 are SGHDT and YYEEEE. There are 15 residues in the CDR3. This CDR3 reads CASSLGTLFSYEQYF. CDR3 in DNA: TGTGCCAGCAGCCTAGGGACACTTTTCTCCTACGAGCAGTACTTC.

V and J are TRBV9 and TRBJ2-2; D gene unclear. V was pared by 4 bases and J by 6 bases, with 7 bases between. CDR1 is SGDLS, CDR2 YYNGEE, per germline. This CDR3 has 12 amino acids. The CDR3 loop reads CASSRVSGELFF. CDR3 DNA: TGTGCCAGCAGCCGCGTATCCGGGGAGCTGTTTTTT.

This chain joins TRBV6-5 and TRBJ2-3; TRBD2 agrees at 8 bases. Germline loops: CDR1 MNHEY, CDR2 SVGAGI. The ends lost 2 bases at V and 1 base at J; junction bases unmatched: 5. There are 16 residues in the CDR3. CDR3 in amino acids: CASSYARGAGTDTQYF. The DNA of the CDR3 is TGTGCCAGCAGTTACGCGCGGGGGGCCGGCACAGATACGCAGTATTTT.

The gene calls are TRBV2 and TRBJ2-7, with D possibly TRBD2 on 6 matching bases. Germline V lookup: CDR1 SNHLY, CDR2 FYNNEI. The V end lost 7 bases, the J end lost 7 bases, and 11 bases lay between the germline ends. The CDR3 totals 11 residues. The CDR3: CASTLAREQYF. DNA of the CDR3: TGTGCCAGCACACTAGCTCGTGAGCAGTACTTC.

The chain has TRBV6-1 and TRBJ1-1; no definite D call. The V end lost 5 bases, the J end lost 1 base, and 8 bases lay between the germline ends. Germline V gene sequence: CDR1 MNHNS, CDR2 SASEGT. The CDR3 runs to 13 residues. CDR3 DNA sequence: TGTGCCAGCAGTTCCATTAGGAACACTGAAGCTTTCTTT. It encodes CASSSIRNTEAFF.

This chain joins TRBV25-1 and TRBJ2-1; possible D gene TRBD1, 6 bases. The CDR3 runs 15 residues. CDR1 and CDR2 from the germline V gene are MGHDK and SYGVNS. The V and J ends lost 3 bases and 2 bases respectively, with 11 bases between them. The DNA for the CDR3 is TGTGCCAGCAGTGATCGGGACATCCCCTACAATGAGCAGTTCTTC. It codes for CASSDRDIPYNEQFF.

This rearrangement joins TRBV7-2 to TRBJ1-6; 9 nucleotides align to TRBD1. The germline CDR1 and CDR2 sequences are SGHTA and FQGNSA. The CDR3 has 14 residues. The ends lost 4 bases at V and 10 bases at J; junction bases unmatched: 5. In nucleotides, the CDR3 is TGTGCCAGCAGCTGGACAGGGGAAAAATCACCCCTCCACTTT. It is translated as CASSWTGEKSPLHF.